This T cell receptor beta chain originates from a study of blood T cell repertoires in COVID-19. Profiling relied on immunoSEQ multiplex PCR, and the TCRdb table lists in-frame clones only, not all of them. The profile shows 250,000 to 300,000 clones, around 90% of them singletons. The sequence derives from a woman in her sixties or seventies with COVID-19, enrolled during active disease. Specimen: peripheral blood.

The CDR3 DNA sequence: TGTGCCAGCAGTTTATTCGACGAGCAGTACTTC. Encoded protein: CASSLFDEQYF. The V and J genes are TRBV12-3 or TRBV12-4 and TRBJ2-7, with D hard to call. The CDR3 spans 11 residues. V lost 2 bases, J lost 5 bases, and 4 bases lay in between.